This T cell receptor (beta chain) emerged from a study of blood T cell repertoires in COVID-19. Study details: Sites across the United States, Italy and Spain contributed samples from acute and convalescent COVID-19. From T cells, B-cell-depleted T cells, or PBMCs came the material, which was cDNA or gDNA.

Per the original methods: Scientists estimated how many nucleated cells there were by amplifying reference gene primers. Using immunoSEQ multiplex PCR, the repertoire was profiled, and TCRdb retains in-frame clones only, with some absent. The DNA was the basis for D and trimming; V, J and clone size are from that table. Of more than 200,000 clones in the sample, approximately 88% were seen once. While infection was still active, Seattle patients were enrolled and then followed longitudinally. The CDR3 is 12 amino acids. The germline gives CDR1 MNHEY, CDR2 SMNVEV (reference sequence). V was clipped by 2 bases and J by 13 bases; unmatched bases: 4.

The rearrangement joins TRBV27 to TRBJ2-1, with TRBD2 identical over 8 bases. Sequenced input: peripheral blood. The sequence derives from a woman in her thirties with COVID-19, enrolled during active disease. The CDR3 sequence is CASSLPRGAQFF. CDR3 bases: TGTGCCAGCAGTTTACCGCGGGGGGCCCAGTTCTTC.